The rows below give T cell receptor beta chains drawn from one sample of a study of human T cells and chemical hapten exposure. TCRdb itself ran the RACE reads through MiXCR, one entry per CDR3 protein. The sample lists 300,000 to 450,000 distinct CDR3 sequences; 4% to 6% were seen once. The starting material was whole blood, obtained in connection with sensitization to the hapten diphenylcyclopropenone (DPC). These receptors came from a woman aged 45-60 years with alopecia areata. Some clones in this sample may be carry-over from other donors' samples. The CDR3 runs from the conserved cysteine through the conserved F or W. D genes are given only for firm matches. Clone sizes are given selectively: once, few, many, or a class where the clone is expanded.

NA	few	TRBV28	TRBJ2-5	TGTGCCAGCAGTTTGAGAAGCTGGGGGTACCAAGAGACCCAGTACTTC	CASSLRSWGYQETQYF
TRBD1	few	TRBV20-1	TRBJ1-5	TGCAGTGCTAGGGGTACCGGGACAGGTGTCAATCAGCCCCAGCATTTT	CSARGTGTGVNQPQHF
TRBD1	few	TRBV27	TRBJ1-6	TGTGCCAGCAGTCCCGACGTCGGACAGGGTGGAGGATCACCCCTCCACTTT	CASSPDVGQGGGSPLHF
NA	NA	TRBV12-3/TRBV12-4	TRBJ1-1	TGTGCCAGCAGTTTAGGGGCAGGGGTTGACGCTTTCTTT	CASSLGAGVDAFF
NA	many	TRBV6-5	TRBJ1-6	TGTGCCAGCAGTTACTTAGGATCTAATTCACCCCTCCACTTT	CASSYLGSNSPLHF
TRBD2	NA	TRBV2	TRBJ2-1	TGTGCCAGCAGTGGAGGACTAGCTCGGAATGAGCAGTTCTTC	CASSGGLARNEQFF
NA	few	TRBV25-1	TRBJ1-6	TGTGCCAGCAGTGAAGAGAGCCTTTATAATTCACCCCTCCACTTT	CASSEESLYNSPLHF
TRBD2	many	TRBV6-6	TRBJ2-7	TGTGCCACTGTGACTAGCGGGAGGGCCGGGGAGCAGTACTTC	CATVTSGRAGEQYF
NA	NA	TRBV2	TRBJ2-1	TGTGCCAGCAGTCCAACGATGGACGGTGAGCAGTTCTTC	CASSPTMDGEQFF
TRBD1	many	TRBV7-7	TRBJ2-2	TGTGCCAGCAGCTTAGAAGCAGGGGGTCGGACCGGGGAGCTGTTTTTT	CASSLEAGGRTGELFF
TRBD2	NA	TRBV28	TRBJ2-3	TGTGCCAGCAGTTTATTAGCGGGACCTAGCACAGATACGCAGTATTTT	CASSLLAGPSTDTQYF
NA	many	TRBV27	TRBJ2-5	TGTGCCAGCGGTGGGGCGGCAGGCGAGACCCAGTACTTC	CASGGAAGETQYF
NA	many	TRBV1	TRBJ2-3	TGCACCAGCAGCCAAGATCTGACTAGCGCGGCAGATACGCAGTATTTT	CTSSQDLTSAADTQYF
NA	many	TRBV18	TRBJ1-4	TGTGCCAGCTCACCAAAGGACCGAAACGGAAAACTGTTTTTT	CASSPKDRNGKLFF
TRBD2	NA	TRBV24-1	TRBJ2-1	TGTGCCACCAAGGGTCGACTAGCGGAATACAATGAGCAGTTCTTC	CATKGRLAEYNEQFF
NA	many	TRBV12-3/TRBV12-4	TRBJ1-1	TGTGCCAGCAGTTTAGAAGAGAACACTGAAGCTTTCTTT	CASSLEENTEAFF
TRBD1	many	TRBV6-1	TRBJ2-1	TGTGCCAGCAGTGCCCGGGACAGTCTCTACAATGAGCAGTTCTTC	CASSARDSLYNEQFF
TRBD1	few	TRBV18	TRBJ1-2	TGTGCCAGCTCACCACCGCAGGGGGCGGAATATGGCTACACCTTC	CASSPPQGAEYGYTF
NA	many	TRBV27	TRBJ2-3	TGTGTTACAAGGCCTAGCACAGATACGCAGTATTTT	CVTRPSTDTQYF
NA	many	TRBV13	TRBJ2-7	TGTGCCAGCAGCGTCGTCCCCTACGAGCAGTACTTC	CASSVVPYEQYF
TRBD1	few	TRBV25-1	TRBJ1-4	TGTGCCAGCAGTGAATTGAGAGGGGGCGGAAAACTGTTTTTT	CASSELRGGGKLFF
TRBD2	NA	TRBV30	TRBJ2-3	TGTGCCTGGAGTGGCTTAGCGGGAGGGACGACAGATTCGCAGTATTTT	CAWSGLAGGTTDSQYF
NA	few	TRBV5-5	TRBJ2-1	TGTGCCAGCAGCTCGTTAACTAGCCTGTCTGGAGAGCAGTTCTTC	CASSSLTSLSGEQFF
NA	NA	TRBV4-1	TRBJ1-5	TGCGCCAGCAGCCAAGATGTGGGAGGAGATCAGCCCCAGCATTTT	CASSQDVGGDQPQHF
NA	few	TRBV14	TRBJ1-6	TGTGCCAGCAGCTCAGGACGGGACCTCCACTTT	CASSSGRDLHF
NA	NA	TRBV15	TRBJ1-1	TGTGCCACCAGCAGAGGTCAGGGTACCGGTGAAGCTTTCTTT	CATSRGQGTGEAFF
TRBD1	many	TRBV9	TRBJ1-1	TGTGCCAGCAGCGTCGGACAGGGCGACACTGAAGCTTTCTTT	CASSVGQGDTEAFF
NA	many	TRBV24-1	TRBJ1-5	TGTGCCACCAGTGAAGGTCTCAATCAGCCCCAGCATTTT	CATSEGLNQPQHF
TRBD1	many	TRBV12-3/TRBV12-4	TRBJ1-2	TGTGCCAGCAGTTTCCAGGGGGGGCATGGCTACACCTTC	CASSFQGGHGYTF
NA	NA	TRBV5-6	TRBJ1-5	TGTGCCAGCACCAGGCGGGAGGGCACTCAGCCCCAGCATTTT	CASTRREGTQPQHF
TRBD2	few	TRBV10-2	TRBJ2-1	TGCGCCAGCTCCGGGACTAGCGTCAGCAATGAGCAGTTCTTC	CASSGTSVSNEQFF
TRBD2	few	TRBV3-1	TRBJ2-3	TGTGCCAGCAGCCAAGATAGTAGGCGGGGGGTCACAGATACGCAGTATTTT	CASSQDSRRGVTDTQYF
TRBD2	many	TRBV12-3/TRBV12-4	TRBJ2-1	TGTGCCAGCAGTCCCCAGTTAGCGGGGGGTGGAGTTGAGCAGTTCTTC	CASSPQLAGGGVEQFF